Here is one T cell receptor (beta chain) with its context. The data were obtained in a study of blood T cell repertoires in COVID-19. Turning to the study itself: T cells, B-cell-depleted T cells, or PBMCs supplied cDNA or gDNA.

CDR3 length equals 17 residues. CDR1 MGHDK and CDR2 SYGVNS come from the germline V gene. The ends lost 2 bases at V and 1 base at J; junction bases unmatched: 7. Measured with immunoSEQ multiplex PCR; TCRdb has only the in-frame clones, and not every one. The sample has over 85,000 clones, roughly 90% seen once. The sequenced sample was peripheral blood. V and J are TRBV25-1 and TRBJ1-4; the match to TRBD1 covers 7 bases. The sequence derives from a human donor with active COVID-19. The donor label of this sample is uncertain. The CDR3 spells CASSERGNRGTNEKLFF. The CDR3 region has the DNA TGTGCCAGCAGTGAAAGGGGGAACAGGGGAACTAATGAAAAACTGTTTTTT.